This T cell receptor beta chain emerged from a study of blood T cell repertoires in COVID-19. Assay: immunoSEQ multiplex PCR; the TCRdb copy retains only in-frame clones and omits some. The sample has under 95,000 clones; about 85% are singletons. CDR1 and CDR2 (germline): WSHSY, SAAADI. This CDR3 spans 13 amino acids. Trimming removed 3 bases from V and 5 bases from J, with 11 bases in between. This TCR came from an older woman with acute or convalescent COVID-19. Sample: peripheral blood. This rearrangement joins TRBV10-2 to TRBJ2-7; D is unclear. The CDR3 sequence: CASSELGHHEQYF. The DNA for the CDR3 is TGCGCCAGCAGTGAATTGGGCCACCACGAGCAGTACTTC.